This is a list of T cell receptor beta chains from one sample in a study of OX40 agonist ivuxolimab in advanced cancers. The table came from immunoSEQ multiplex PCR; TCRdb's copy has only in-frame clones and leaves some out. The data show some 80,000 clones, with around 94% seen just once and around 4.4% held by the top ten. The specimen comprised CD4+ or CD8+ T cells sorted from blood, sampled in a trial of the OX40 agonist ivuxolimab. The receptors derive from an adult with an advanced solid tumor such as melanoma, head and neck, liver or kidney cancer. The CDR3 runs from the conserved cysteine through the conserved F or W. A D gene is named only where the DNA matches it firmly. Clone sizes are given selectively: once, few, many, or a class where the clone is expanded.

CDR3aa: CAWSVAAGAGNTIYF; CDR3nt: TGTGCCTGGAGTGTAGCGGCAGGGGCAGGAAACACCATATATTTT; j_gene: TRBJ1-3; abundance: NA; d_gene: NA; v_gene: TRBV30
CDR3aa: CASSLRLSEQFF; CDR3nt: TGTGCCAGCAGTTTAAGACTAAGTGAGCAGTTCTTC; j_gene: TRBJ2-1; abundance: NA; d_gene: NA; v_gene: TRBV28
CDR3aa: CASSQDSRAGVQGYF; CDR3nt: TGCGCCAGCAGCCAAGACAGCCGGGCTGGCGTCCAGGGGTATTTT; j_gene: TRBJ2-3; abundance: NA; d_gene: NA; v_gene: TRBV4-3
CDR3aa: CASSEAGKRTDTQYF; CDR3nt: TGTGCCAGCAGTGAAGCAGGGAAACGTACAGATACGCAGTATTTT; j_gene: TRBJ2-3; abundance: NA; d_gene: NA; v_gene: TRBV2
CDR3aa: CASRSTDTQYF; CDR3nt: TGTGCCAGCAGATCGACCGATACGCAGTATTTT; j_gene: TRBJ2-3; abundance: NA; d_gene: NA; v_gene: TRBV5-6
CDR3aa: CAAEYSGANVLTF; CDR3nt: TGTGCCGCCGAGTACTCTGGGGCCAACGTCCTGACTTTC; j_gene: TRBJ2-6; abundance: NA; d_gene: NA; v_gene: TRBV6-6
CDR3aa: CASKAGDVTEAFF; CDR3nt: TGTGCCAGCAAAGCAGGGGATGTCACTGAAGCTTTCTTT; j_gene: TRBJ1-1; abundance: once; d_gene: NA; v_gene: TRBV2
CDR3aa: CAWGLGGNEQYF; CDR3nt: TGTGCCTGGGGTCTGGGAGGGAACGAGCAGTACTTC; j_gene: TRBJ2-7; abundance: few; d_gene: TRBD2; v_gene: TRBV30
CDR3aa: CASINRSGNTIYF; CDR3nt: TGTGCCAGCATAAACCGCTCTGGAAACACCATATATTTT; j_gene: TRBJ1-3; abundance: NA; d_gene: NA; v_gene: TRBV6-1
CDR3aa: CAISDSGQPNEKLFF; CDR3nt: TGTGCCATCAGTGATTCGGGACAGCCTAATGAAAAACTGTTTTTT; j_gene: TRBJ1-4; abundance: NA; d_gene: TRBD1; v_gene: TRBV10-3
CDR3aa: CASSAILGTYEQYF; CDR3nt: TGTGCCAGCAGCGCCATTCTAGGTACCTACGAGCAGTACTTC; j_gene: TRBJ2-7; abundance: NA; d_gene: NA; v_gene: TRBV28
CDR3aa: CASSSTGVWGANVLTF; CDR3nt: TGTGCCAGCAGCTCCACAGGGGTGTGGGGGGCCAACGTCCTGACTTTC; j_gene: TRBJ2-6; abundance: NA; d_gene: TRBD1; v_gene: TRBV5-5
CDR3aa: CAWSGRTSGRARGELFF; CDR3nt: TGTGCCTGGAGCGGGAGGACTAGCGGGAGGGCACGAGGGGAGCTGTTTTTT; j_gene: TRBJ2-2; abundance: NA; d_gene: TRBD2; v_gene: TRBV30
CDR3aa: CASSLDFRTSGRLEELFF; CDR3nt: TGTGCCAGCAGCTTAGACTTCCGGACTAGCGGGAGATTGGAGGAGCTGTTTTTT; j_gene: TRBJ2-2; abundance: NA; d_gene: TRBD2; v_gene: TRBV11-3
CDR3aa: CASSGRRDSPLHF; CDR3nt: TGTGCCAGCTCCGGCAGGCGGGATTCACCCCTCCACTTT; j_gene: TRBJ1-6; abundance: NA; d_gene: NA; v_gene: TRBV18
CDR3aa: CASKTGVGQPQHF; CDR3nt: TGTGCCAGCAAAACAGGGGTGGGACAGCCCCAGCATTTT; j_gene: TRBJ1-5; abundance: NA; d_gene: TRBD1; v_gene: TRBV27
CDR3aa: CASSLPGQGKYGYTF; CDR3nt: TGTGCCAGCAGTTTACCGGGACAGGGGAAGTATGGCTACACCTTC; j_gene: TRBJ1-2; abundance: NA; d_gene: TRBD1; v_gene: TRBV28
CDR3aa: CASSLVSGKTDTQYF; CDR3nt: TGTGCCAGCAGCTTAGTTAGCGGGAAGACAGATACGCAGTATTTT; j_gene: TRBJ2-3; abundance: NA; d_gene: TRBD2; v_gene: TRBV7-9
CDR3aa: CASSLNRGFTEAFF; CDR3nt: TGTGCCAGCAGCCTTAACAGGGGTTTCACTGAAGCTTTCTTT; j_gene: TRBJ1-1; abundance: NA; d_gene: TRBD1; v_gene: TRBV6-5
CDR3aa: CASSLPTGTGDEQYF; CDR3nt: TGTGCCAGCAGTTTACCAACCGGGACAGGGGACGAGCAGTACTTC; j_gene: TRBJ2-7; abundance: NA; d_gene: TRBD1; v_gene: TRBV28
CDR3aa: CASSRAGTSGYEQYF; CDR3nt: TGTGCCAGCAGCCGCGCCGGGACTAGCGGATACGAGCAGTACTTC; j_gene: TRBJ2-7; abundance: NA; d_gene: TRBD2; v_gene: TRBV7-2
CDR3aa: CASRIRGNQPQHF; CDR3nt: TGTGCCAGCAGGATACGGGGGAATCAGCCCCAGCATTTT; j_gene: TRBJ1-5; abundance: NA; d_gene: NA; v_gene: TRBV27
CDR3aa: CASSTGQGGYTF; CDR3nt: TGTGCCAGCAGCACAGGACAGGGGGGCTACACCTTC; j_gene: TRBJ1-2; abundance: NA; d_gene: TRBD1; v_gene: TRBV7-2
CDR3aa: CASSSRGRAGGEQYF; CDR3nt: TGTGCCAGCAGCTCCCGCGGGAGGGCCGGTGGCGAGCAGTACTTC; j_gene: TRBJ2-7; abundance: NA; d_gene: TRBD2; v_gene: TRBV11-3
CDR3aa: CASSRGLAGGPSEQYF; CDR3nt: TGTGCCAGCAGCCGGGGACTAGCGGGAGGGCCCAGCGAGCAGTACTTC; j_gene: TRBJ2-7; abundance: once; d_gene: TRBD2; v_gene: TRBV27
CDR3aa: CASSFGTVSYEQYF; CDR3nt: TGTGCCAGCAGTTTCGGGACAGTCTCCTACGAGCAGTACTTC; j_gene: TRBJ2-7; abundance: NA; d_gene: TRBD1; v_gene: TRBV6-6
CDR3aa: CASSRLGRGETQYF; CDR3nt: TGCGCCAGCAGCCGCCTAGGAAGGGGAGAGACCCAGTACTTC; j_gene: TRBJ2-5; abundance: NA; d_gene: NA; v_gene: TRBV4-3
CDR3aa: CASQLDGGDSKFF; CDR3nt: TGCGCCTCCCAGCTTGATGGGGGGGACAGTAAGTTCTTC; j_gene: TRBJ2-1; abundance: NA; d_gene: NA; v_gene: TRBV5-1